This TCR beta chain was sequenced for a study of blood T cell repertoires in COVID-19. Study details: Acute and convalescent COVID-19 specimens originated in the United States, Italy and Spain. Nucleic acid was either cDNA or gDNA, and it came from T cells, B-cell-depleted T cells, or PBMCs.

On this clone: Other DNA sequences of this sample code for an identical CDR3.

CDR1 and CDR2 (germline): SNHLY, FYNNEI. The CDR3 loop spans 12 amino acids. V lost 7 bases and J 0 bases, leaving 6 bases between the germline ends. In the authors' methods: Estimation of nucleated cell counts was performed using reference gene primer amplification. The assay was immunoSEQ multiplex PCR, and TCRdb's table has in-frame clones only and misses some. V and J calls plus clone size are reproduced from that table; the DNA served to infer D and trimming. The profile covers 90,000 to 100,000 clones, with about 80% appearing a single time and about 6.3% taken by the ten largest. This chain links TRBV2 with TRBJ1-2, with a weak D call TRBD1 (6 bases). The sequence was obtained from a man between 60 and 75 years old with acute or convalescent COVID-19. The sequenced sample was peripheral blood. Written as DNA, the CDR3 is TGTGCCAGCACAGGGGCTAACTATGGCTACACCTTC. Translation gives CASTGANYGYTF.